Listed below are T cell receptor beta chains from one sample, sequenced in a study of molecular identifiers for immune sequencing clone quantification. TCRdb passed the PCR reads through MiXCR, listing each CDR3 protein once. The table lists about 640,000 distinct CDR3 sequences, roughly 21% of them singletons. The sequencing input was naive CD8+ T cells from blood, with Jurkat cell RNA spiked in. The receptor set was obtained from a human donor in good health. Some libraries in this study had Jurkat cell RNA spiked in. CDR3s include the opening cysteine and the closing phenylalanine or tryptophan. The D gene is left open where the match is weak. Size tells how often a clone was seen (once, few, many) or the class of an expanded clone, and some rows leave it out.

len: 11
abundance: many
v_gene: TRBV20-1
j_gene: TRBJ2-1
d_gene: -
CDR3nt: TGCAGTGCTAGAGATTCGAATGAGCAGTTCTTC
CDR3aa: CSARDSNEQFF

len: 16
abundance: many
v_gene: TRBV6-6
j_gene: TRBJ2-3
d_gene: -
CDR3nt: TGTGCCAGCAGTTACTTATCCCTGAGGGCAACAGATACGCAGTATTTT
CDR3aa: CASSYLSLRATDTQYF

len: 15
abundance: many
v_gene: TRBV6-5
j_gene: TRBJ1-2
d_gene: -
CDR3nt: TGTGCCAGCAGTCTTAGCGGACAGTTTAACTATGGCTACACCTTC
CDR3aa: CASSLSGQFNYGYTF

len: 14
abundance: many
v_gene: TRBV9
j_gene: TRBJ2-5
d_gene: -
CDR3nt: TGTGCCAGCAGCGTCGGTAGCGGACAAGAGACCCAGTACTTC
CDR3aa: CASSVGSGQETQYF

len: 14
abundance: many
v_gene: TRBV7-9
j_gene: TRBJ1-1
d_gene: -
CDR3nt: TGTGCCAGCAGCTTAACTCCTTTAGGCTCTGAAGCTTTCTTT
CDR3aa: CASSLTPLGSEAFF

len: 15
abundance: few
v_gene: TRBV7-9
j_gene: TRBJ2-1
d_gene: TRBD2
CDR3nt: TGTGCCAGCAGCTTAAGGGCTAGCGGGACCAATGAGCAGTTCTTC
CDR3aa: CASSLRASGTNEQFF

len: 15
abundance: many
v_gene: TRBV12-5
j_gene: TRBJ2-4
d_gene: -
CDR3nt: TGTGCTAGTGGTTTGGGAATCTTCACGGAGCAAAGACAGTACTTC
CDR3aa: CASGLGIFTEQRQYF

len: 20
abundance: many
v_gene: TRBV11-2
j_gene: TRBJ2-1
d_gene: TRBD2
CDR3nt: TGTGCCAGCAGCTTCGCCGCCGGTGGGGATAGGCTACTAGCGGTGAATGAGCAGTTCTTC
CDR3aa: CASSFAAGGDRLLAVNEQFF

len: 11
abundance: many
v_gene: TRBV29-1
j_gene: TRBJ2-7
d_gene: -
CDR3nt: TGCAGCGTTGGGTCAGCCTACGAGCAGTACTTC
CDR3aa: CSVGSAYEQYF

len: 13
abundance: many
v_gene: TRBV11-2
j_gene: TRBJ2-3
d_gene: -
CDR3nt: TGTGCCAGCAGCTTAGTGAGGGGGGATACGCAGTATTTT
CDR3aa: CASSLVRGDTQYF

len: 11
abundance: many
v_gene: TRBV29-1
j_gene: TRBJ1-1
d_gene: -
CDR3nt: TGCAGCTCCAGGGAAAACACTGAAGCTTTCTTT
CDR3aa: CSSRENTEAFF

len: 15
abundance: many
v_gene: TRBV10-1
j_gene: TRBJ2-3
d_gene: -
CDR3nt: TGCGCCAGCAGCCCCCAGAGTCGCGCGACAGATACGCAGTATTTT
CDR3aa: CASSPQSRATDTQYF

len: 15
abundance: -
v_gene: TRBV19
j_gene: TRBJ2-3
d_gene: TRBD1
CDR3nt: TGTGCCAGTAAACCGACAGGGGGTGGTGGAGATACGCAGTATTTT
CDR3aa: CASKPTGGGGDTQYF

len: 14
abundance: few
v_gene: TRBV12-3/TRBV12-4
j_gene: TRBJ2-1
d_gene: TRBD2
CDR3nt: TGTGCCAGTTCCATTGGGGGGGTGGTCAATGAGCAGTTCTTC
CDR3aa: CASSIGGVVNEQFF

len: 15
abundance: many
v_gene: TRBV10-3
j_gene: TRBJ1-4
d_gene: -
CDR3nt: TGTGCCATCAGTGAGTCGGGAGGGGTTAATGAAAAACTGTTTTTT
CDR3aa: CAISESGGVNEKLFF

len: 16
abundance: few
v_gene: TRBV27
j_gene: TRBJ1-5
d_gene: -
CDR3nt: TGTGCCAGCAGTTTAACTCCCCAGGGAAGCAATCAGCCCCAGCATTTT
CDR3aa: CASSLTPQGSNQPQHF

len: 15
abundance: few
v_gene: TRBV27
j_gene: TRBJ2-1
d_gene: TRBD1
CDR3nt: TGTGCCAGCAGTTTTTTACAGGGGGCGATAGATGAGCAGTTCTTC
CDR3aa: CASSFLQGAIDEQFF

len: 15
abundance: -
v_gene: TRBV28
j_gene: TRBJ1-2
d_gene: -
CDR3nt: TGTGCCAGCAGTCTACGGGGTCCTCTAAGGGAAGGCTACACCTTC
CDR3aa: CASSLRGPLREGYTF

len: 17
abundance: -
v_gene: TRBV4-3
j_gene: TRBJ1-5
d_gene: TRBD1
CDR3nt: TGCGCCAGCAGCCAAGCGATAGGGGGCTTGAGCAATCAGCCCCAGCATTTT
CDR3aa: CASSQAIGGLSNQPQHF

len: 14
abundance: many
v_gene: TRBV19
j_gene: TRBJ2-6
d_gene: -
CDR3nt: TGTGCCAGTATGGGGATCTCTGGGGCCAACGTCCTGACTTTC
CDR3aa: CASMGISGANVLTF

len: 19
abundance: -
v_gene: TRBV20-1
j_gene: TRBJ2-2
d_gene: -
CDR3nt: TGCAGTGCTAGAGATGGGGGTTGGGGGTTAGCCCCGAACACCGGGGAGCTGTTTTTT
CDR3aa: CSARDGGWGLAPNTGELFF

len: 14
abundance: many
v_gene: TRBV10-3
j_gene: TRBJ2-5
d_gene: TRBD2
CDR3nt: TGTGCCATCAGCCGACTAGCGTCCCAAGAGACCCAGTACTTC
CDR3aa: CAISRLASQETQYF

len: 11
abundance: -
v_gene: TRBV11-2
j_gene: TRBJ2-7
d_gene: -
CDR3nt: TGTGCCAGCAGTTCGGGGTCCGAGCAGTACTTC
CDR3aa: CASSSGSEQYF

len: 15
abundance: many
v_gene: TRBV28
j_gene: TRBJ2-1
d_gene: TRBD2
CDR3nt: TGTGCCAGCACCCCGACTAGCGGATCCTACAATGAGCAGTTCTTC
CDR3aa: CASTPTSGSYNEQFF

len: 16
abundance: many
v_gene: TRBV7-6
j_gene: TRBJ2-1
d_gene: -
CDR3nt: TGTGCCAGCAGCTCTCCAAAAGCGGGTTTGGTTAATGAGCAGTTCTTC
CDR3aa: CASSSPKAGLVNEQFF

len: 15
abundance: many
v_gene: TRBV6-5
j_gene: TRBJ1-4
d_gene: -
CDR3nt: TGTGCCAGCAGTTACTCTCAGGGGAGCCCTGAAAAACTGTTTTTT
CDR3aa: CASSYSQGSPEKLFF

len: 17
abundance: few
v_gene: TRBV30
j_gene: TRBJ2-1
d_gene: TRBD2
CDR3nt: TGTGCCTGGAGTCTTTTTCTCGGACTAGCGGAACACAATGAGCAGTTCTTC
CDR3aa: CAWSLFLGLAEHNEQFF

len: 13
abundance: many
v_gene: TRBV29-1
j_gene: TRBJ2-7
d_gene: TRBD2
CDR3nt: TGCAGCGCCACTAGCGGGAGCCCCTACGAGCAGTACTTC
CDR3aa: CSATSGSPYEQYF